Ten or more counts support the clone carrying this T cell receptor (beta chain). The antigen remains unidentified. Trimming at V came to 6 bases and at J to 3 bases, leaving 8 bases not matched to a gene. The CDR3 totals 14 residues. Germline CDR1 and CDR2: ENHRY and SYGVKD. The cDNA came from 5'RACE with 10-nucleotide random UMIs. TCRdb passed the 5' RACE reads through MiXCR, listing each CDR3 protein once. The sample contains 65,000 to 75,000 distinct CDR3 sequences, roughly 4.9% of which appear only once. 2 million PBMCs stored at -80 C were the source of the unsorted libraries. The record originates from a study of neurological immune-mediated disorders. Study details: The 35 or so multiple sclerosis patients comprised around 30 relapsing-remitting and 3 secondary progressive cases. The study, taken as a whole, reports: While HTLV-1-associated myelopathy showed the greatest TCR clonal expansion, multiple sclerosis showed the least, falling below healthy controls.

The sample taken for sequencing was PBMCs. The receptor's source is a human donor with multiple sclerosis. The donor label of this sample is uncertain. This chain links TRBV10-3 with TRBJ2-7; 7 bases match TRBD1. CDR3 sequence: CAIRNPGQVYEQYF. Here the CDR3 DNA reads TGTGCCATCAGGAACCCTGGACAGGTCTACGAGCAGTACTTC.